This entry lists 27 T cell receptor beta chains sequenced from one sample in a study of cytomegalovirus exposure and HLA in healthy donors. Only in-frame clones appear in the TCRdb table, and some are missing; sequencing was by immunoSEQ multiplex PCR. The sample lists over 200,000 clones, approximately 87% seen once, with 5.5% to 7% in the top ten. Sample: PBMCs. All receptors come from a woman aged 18-29 years in good health and CMV-seronegative.

The chain links TRBV5-1 to TRBJ2-1, with D possibly matching TRBD1 (6 bases). Per the germline V gene, CDR1 is SGHRS and CDR2 is YFSETQ. The CDR3 runs 11 residues. V lost 4 bases to trimming and J lost 14 bases, with 13 bases between them. The CDR3 DNA reads TGCGCCAGCAGCCCGGGACAAGGGAAGTTCTTC. As protein: CASSPGQGKFF.

This clone was seen a few times. The CDR3 loop reads CASSFLAGPYNEQFF. In DNA, the CDR3 is TGTGCCAGCAGCTTCTTAGCGGGACCCTACAATGAGCAGTTCTTC. The rearrangement links TRBV7-3 to TRBJ2-1; 8 bases align to TRBD2. Trimming at V came to 3 bases and at J to 2 bases, leaving 3 bases not matched to a gene. The CDR3 loop spans 15 amino acids. The germline V gene has CDR1 SGHTA and CDR2 FQGTGA.

The CDR3 loop reads CASSEAVQGLFF. CDR3 nucleotide sequence: TGTGCCAGCAGTGAAGCCGTACAGGGACTGTTCTTC. The V gene is TRBV6-1, the J gene TRBJ2-1, with D perhaps matching TRBD1 or TRBD2 (6 bases each). The CDR3 spans 12 residues. Germline CDR1 and CDR2: MNHNS and SASEGT. Trimming took off 0 bases at V and 15 bases at J, with 12 bases between the two ends.

This rearrangement joins TRBV4-1 to TRBJ2-3; perhaps TRBD2 as D (5 bases). Trimming left V 1 base short and J 5 bases short, with 13 bases between. Germline V gene sequence: CDR1 MGHRA, CDR2 YSYEKL. The CDR3 totals 15 residues. The CDR3 DNA reads TGCGCCAGCAGCCAAGTTACGGGATGGGGAGATACGCAGTATTTT. This translates into CASSQVTGWGDTQYF.

This clone was detected only once. V is TRBV5-1 and J is TRBJ2-2; D is perhaps TRBD1 (5 bases). The germline V gene encodes CDR1 SGHRS and CDR2 YFSETQ. With 0 bases removed from V and 9 bases from J, the gap between germline ends came to 9 bases. The CDR3 consists of 13 residues. DNA for the CDR3: TGCGCCAGCAGCTTGGACAGGTCCCGGGAGCTGTTTTTT. Encoded protein: CASSLDRSRELFF. Looking up the rest from reference TRBV5-1 and TRBJ2-2 gives the full variable domain: KAGVTQTPRYLIKTRGQQVTLSCSPISGHRSVSWYQQTPGQGLQFLFEYFSETQRNKGNFPGRFSGRQFSNSRSEMNVSTLELGDSALYLCASSLDRSRELFFGEGSRLTVL.

With regard to this clone: Given a much more abundant clone one base away, this may be a read error. Distinct nucleotide sequences in the sample also encode this CDR3. The CDR3 region is CASSGQNTEAFF. The CDR3 DNA reads as TGTGCCAGCAGTGGACAGAACACTGAAGCTTTCTTT. The chain is built from TRBV6-1 and TRBJ1-1; D not certain. The CDR3 has 12 amino acids. Per germline, CDR1 MNHNS and CDR2 SASEGT. Trimming stripped 4 bases from V and 1 base from J, with 4 bases between.

This chain uses TRBV27 with TRBJ1-1, with D unclear. With 1 base removed from V and 10 bases from J, the gap between germline ends came to 19 bases. Germline V gene data show CDR1 as MNHEY and CDR2 as SMNVEV (reference sequence). The CDR3 has 15 amino acids. CDR3 sequence (DNA): TGTGCCAGCAGTTTATATAGGGAAGGGCGAAGAAGAGCTTTCTTT. This codes for CASSLYREGRRRAFF.

The genes are TRBV9 and TRBJ1-2; 12 bases line up with TRBD1. This CDR3 is 16 amino acids long. Losses at the gene ends were 4 bases for V and 4 bases for J; bases not matched to a gene: 8. Germline CDR1 is SGDLS and CDR2 is YYNGEE. The CDR3 reads CASSSRDRGHLYGYTF. In DNA form, the CDR3 reads TGTGCCAGCAGCTCCCGGGACAGGGGGCATCTCTATGGCTACACCTTC.

J is TRBJ1-5 and V is TRBV28, with D possibly TRBD1 on 5 matching bases. CDR1 is MDHEN, CDR2 SYDVKM, per germline. The CDR3 loop spans 14 amino acids. V shed 3 bases and J shed 4 bases, with 10 bases lying between them. CDR3 region: CASSFMRGNQPQHF. CDR3 sequence (DNA): TGTGCCAGCAGTTTTATGAGGGGAAATCAGCCCCAGCATTTT.

This clone occurred a few times. The V and J genes are TRBV2 and TRBJ1-6; no definite D call. The CDR3 extends over 13 amino acids. Looked up from germline, CDR1 is SNHLY and CDR2 is FYNNEI. Trimming removed 7 bases at V and 10 bases at J, with 14 bases between. DNA of the CDR3: TGTGCCAGCACGGGCCCGGCTGGCTCACCCCTCCACTTT. Protein: CASTGPAGSPLHF.

The chain has TRBV5-1 and TRBJ1-1; D unresolved. This CDR3 region has 14 residues. V lost 0 bases and J 0 bases, leaving 6 bases between the germline ends. Per germline, CDR1 SGHRS and CDR2 YFSETQ. CDR3 nucleotides: TGCGCCAGCAGCTTGGGGACGCTGAACACTGAAGCTTTCTTT. Amino acids: CASSLGTLNTEAFF.

The chain has TRBV7-3 and TRBJ1-5, with D hard to call. Trimming shortened V by 2 bases and J by 5 bases, and 7 bases separated the two germline ends. In germline, CDR1 is SGHTA, CDR2 FQGTGA. This CDR3 region has 13 residues. The CDR3 is CASSLGRDQPQHF. In DNA form, the CDR3 reads TGTGCCAGCAGCTTAGGTCGAGATCAGCCCCAGCATTTT. Filled out from reference TRBV7-3 and TRBJ1-5, the complete variable domain reads GAGVSQTPSNKVTEKGKYVELRCDPISGHTALYWYRQSLGQGPEFLIYFQGTGAADDSGLPNDRFFAVRPEGSVSTLKIQRTERGDSAVYLCASSLGRDQPQHFGDGTRLSIL.

The CDR3 DNA follows: TGTGCCACCAGCAGAGCAGGGTCCTACGAGCAGTACTTC. This codes for CATSRAGSYEQYF. J is TRBJ2-7 and V is TRBV15; D perhaps matches TRBD1 (5 bases). Germline values: CDR1 LNHNV, CDR2 YYDKDF (reference sequence). This CDR3 is built from 13 residues. Trimming stripped 1 base from V and 1 base from J, with 5 bases between.

The rearrangement joins TRBV7-3 to TRBJ2-3, with no clear D. This CDR3 is 16 amino acids long. Germline CDR1 and CDR2: SGHTA and FQGTGA. The V end lost 2 bases, the J end lost 0 bases, and 12 bases lay between the germline ends. The CDR3 reads CASSLQPGPSTDTQYF. The DNA of the CDR3 is TGTGCCAGCAGCTTACAGCCAGGTCCTAGCACAGATACGCAGTATTTT.

The V and J genes are TRBV30 and TRBJ1-2; D ambiguous. The CDR3 has 14 residues. The ends were cut back, 2 bases at V and 4 bases at J, with 14 bases in the middle. Germline CDR1 is GTSNPN and CDR2 is SVGIG (reference sequence). The CDR3 reads CAWSPPGLGYGYTF. The CDR3 DNA sequence: TGTGCCTGGAGTCCGCCGGGTCTGGGCTATGGCTACACCTTC.

The chain couples TRBV30 to TRBJ2-1; tentatively, D is TRBD1 (5 bases). The V gene's germline CDR1 is GTSNPN and CDR2 SVGIG (reference sequence). CDR3 length: 14 amino acids. The V end lost 4 bases, the J end lost 0 bases, and 10 bases lay between the germline ends. CDR3 DNA sequence: TGTGCCTGGACGACAGCCAACTCCTACAATGAGCAGTTCTTC. Its translation is CAWTTANSYNEQFF.

The chain uses TRBV27 and TRBJ1-5, with a weak D call TRBD1 (5 bases). The CDR3 length is 14 residues. The V end was cut by 0 bases, the J end by 9 bases, with 12 bases between. From germline, CDR1 is MNHEY and CDR2 SMNVEV (reference sequence). CDR3 region: CASSLSQAALPQHF. In DNA, the CDR3 is TGTGCCAGCAGTTTATCACAGGCGGCTCTGCCCCAGCATTTT.

This rearrangement joins TRBV18 to TRBJ2-3; no clear D gene. V was shortened by 6 bases and J by 0 bases, with 13 bases between the two germline ends. This CDR3 region has 15 residues. The germline CDR1 and CDR2 sequences are KGHSH and LQKENI. The CDR3 spells CASSPGRPSTDTQYF. The CDR3 region has the DNA TGTGCCAGCTCCCCTGGTAGGCCGAGCACAGATACGCAGTATTTT.

The count of this clone is one. This rearrangement joins TRBV6-1 to TRBJ2-2, with 9 positions matching TRBD1. The CDR3 spans 15 residues. V trimming: 8 bases; J trimming: 1 base; junction bases outside the gene matches: 5. In germline, CDR1 is MNHNS, CDR2 SASEGT. Here the CDR3 DNA reads TGTGCCAGCGATCGACAGGGGGGGAACACCGGGGAGCTGTTTTTT. Translating gives CASDRQGGNTGELFF.

This rearrangement joins TRBV28 to TRBJ2-7; TRBD2 might be the D (5 bases). V was cut by 6 bases and J by 3 bases, with 6 bases left in between. The CDR3 is made up of 11 amino acids. Per the germline V gene, CDR1 is MDHEN and CDR2 is SYDVKM. CDR3 region: CASSRGYEQYF. The CDR3 DNA reads TGTGCCAGCAGCCGGGGCTACGAGCAGTACTTC.

This chain uses TRBV2 with TRBJ1-1; TRBD1 is a possible D gene (6 bases). Trimming stripped 2 bases from V and 5 bases from J, with 15 bases between. This CDR3 is 15 amino acids long. CDR1 and CDR2 (germline): SNHLY, FYNNEI. CDR3 in DNA: TGTGCCAGCAGTGAAAGGTCCAGGGGAAGGACTGAAGCTTTCTTT. Amino acid sequence: CASSERSRGRTEAFF.

This clone has a count of ten or more. In DNA form, the CDR3 reads TGTGCCACCAGCAGAGATCCCTCAATGAACTATGGCTACACCTTC. Protein sequence: CATSRDPSMNYGYTF. The genes are TRBV15 and TRBJ1-2; D gene ambiguous. Trimming took off 0 bases at V and 2 bases at J, with 10 bases between the two ends. The CDR3 is 15 amino acids. Germline values: CDR1 LNHNV, CDR2 YYDKDF (reference sequence).

The chain carries TRBV20-1 and TRBJ1-2, with D unclear. This CDR3 is built from 11 residues. V was cut by 0 bases and J by 3 bases, with 2 bases left in between. Germline V gives CDR1 DFQATT, CDR2 SNEGSKA (reference sequence). This CDR3 reads CSARDDYGYTF. CDR3 bases: TGCAGTGCTAGAGATGACTATGGCTACACCTTC.

This sequence joins TRBV10-1 and TRBJ2-1, with 9 bases fitting TRBD1. Germline V CDR1 and CDR2: WNHNN, SYGVQD (reference sequence). The CDR3 contains 15 residues. V lost 0 bases and J lost 3; bases outside the gene matches: 0. The DNA of the CDR3 is TGCGCCAGCAGTGAGTCGGGACAGGGCTACAATGAGCAGTTCTTC. Translation: CASSESGQGYNEQFF.

The CDR3 reads CASSERTSGTYEQYF. The CDR3 region has the DNA TGCGCCAGCAGTGAGAGGACTAGCGGAACCTACGAGCAGTACTTC. The V and J genes are TRBV10-2 and TRBJ2-7, with 10 bases that match TRBD2. V was clipped by 2 bases and J by 2 bases; unmatched bases: 3. Germline CDR1 and CDR2: WSHSY and SAAADI. CDR3 length equals 15 residues.

The rearrangement joins TRBV30 to TRBJ2-2, with D uncertain. This CDR3 is built from 12 residues. CDR1 and CDR2 from the germline V gene are GTSNPN and SVGIG (reference sequence). Trimming took 2 bases from V and 7 from J, leaving 8 bases between them. The CDR3 DNA sequence: TGTGCCTGGAGTCCCCAAGGCGGGGAGCTGTTTTTT. It specifies CAWSPQGGELFF.

The chain recombines TRBV5-1 with TRBJ1-2; 7 bases match TRBD1. Trimming at V came to 0 bases and at J to 2 bases, leaving 7 bases not matched to a gene. The CDR3 contains 16 residues. Germline CDR1 is SGHRS and CDR2 is YFSETQ. The CDR3 protein is CASSLGVQGSNYGYTF. CDR3 sequence (DNA): TGCGCCAGCAGCTTGGGGGTACAGGGGTCCAACTATGGCTACACCTTC.